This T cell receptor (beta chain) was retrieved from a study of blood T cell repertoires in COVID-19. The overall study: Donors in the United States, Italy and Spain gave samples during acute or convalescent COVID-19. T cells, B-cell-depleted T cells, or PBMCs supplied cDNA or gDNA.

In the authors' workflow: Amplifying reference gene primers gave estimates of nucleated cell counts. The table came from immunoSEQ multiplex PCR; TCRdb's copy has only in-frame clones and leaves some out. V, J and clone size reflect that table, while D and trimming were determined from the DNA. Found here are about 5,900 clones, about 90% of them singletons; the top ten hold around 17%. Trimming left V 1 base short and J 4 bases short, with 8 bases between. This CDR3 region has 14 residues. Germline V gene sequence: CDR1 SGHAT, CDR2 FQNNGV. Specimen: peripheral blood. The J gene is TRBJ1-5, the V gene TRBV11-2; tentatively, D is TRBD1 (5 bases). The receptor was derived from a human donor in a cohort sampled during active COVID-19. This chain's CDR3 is CASSLAAGNQPQHF. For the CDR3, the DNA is TGTGCCAGCAGCTTAGCCGCAGGGAATCAGCCCCAGCATTTT.